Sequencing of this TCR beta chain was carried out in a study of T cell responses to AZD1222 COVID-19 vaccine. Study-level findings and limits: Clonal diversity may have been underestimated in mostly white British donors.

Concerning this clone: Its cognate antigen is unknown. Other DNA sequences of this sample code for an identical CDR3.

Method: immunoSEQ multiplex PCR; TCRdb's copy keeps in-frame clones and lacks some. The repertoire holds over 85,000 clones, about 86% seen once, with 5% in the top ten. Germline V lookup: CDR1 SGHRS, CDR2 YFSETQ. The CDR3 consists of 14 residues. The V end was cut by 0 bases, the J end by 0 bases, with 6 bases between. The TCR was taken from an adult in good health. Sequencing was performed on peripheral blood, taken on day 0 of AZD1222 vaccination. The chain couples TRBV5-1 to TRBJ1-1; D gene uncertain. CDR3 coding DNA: TGCGCCAGCAGCTTGGTCGGGATGAACACTGAAGCTTTCTTT. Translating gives CASSLVGMNTEAFF.